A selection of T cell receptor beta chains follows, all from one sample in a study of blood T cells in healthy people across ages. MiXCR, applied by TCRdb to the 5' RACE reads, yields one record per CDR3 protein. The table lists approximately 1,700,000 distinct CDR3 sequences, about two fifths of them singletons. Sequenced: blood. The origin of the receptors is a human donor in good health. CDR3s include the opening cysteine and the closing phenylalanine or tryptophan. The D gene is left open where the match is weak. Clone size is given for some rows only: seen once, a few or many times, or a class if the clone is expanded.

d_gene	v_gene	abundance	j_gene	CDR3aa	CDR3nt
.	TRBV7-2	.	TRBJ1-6	CASRITHQGNSPLHF	TGTGCCAGCAGGATTACACACCAGGGTAATTCACCCCTCCACTTT
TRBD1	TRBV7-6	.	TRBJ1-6	CASSDNRGNSPLHF	TGTGCCAGCAGCGACAACAGGGGGAATTCACCCCTCCACTTT
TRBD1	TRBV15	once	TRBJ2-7	CATSEADRGPYEQYF	TGTGCCACCAGCGAAGCGGACAGGGGACCTTACGAGCAGTACTTC
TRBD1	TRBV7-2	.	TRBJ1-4	CASSPSGTEELFF	TGTGCCAGCAGCCCTAGCGGGACAGAGGAACTGTTTTTT
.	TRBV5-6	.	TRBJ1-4	CASSPDLGREKLFF	TGTGCCAGCAGCCCGGATCTCGGGCGGGAAAAACTGTTTTTT
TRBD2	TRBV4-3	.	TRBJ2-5	CASSHARGGGYNEQYF	TGCGCCAGCAGCCACGCCCGGGGCGGGGGTTACAATGAGCAGTACTTC
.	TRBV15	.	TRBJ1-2	CATSRTAVIASGDHYGYTF	TGTGCCACCAGCAGAACTGCTGTTATTGCCAGCGGGGATCACTATGGCTACACCTTC
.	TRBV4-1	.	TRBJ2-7	CASSQSLANEQYF	TGCGCCAGCAGCCAGAGTCTAGCAAACGAGCAGTACTTC
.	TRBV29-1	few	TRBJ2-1	CSASRGPYNEQFF	TGCAGCGCTTCCCGGGGGCCTTACAATGAGCAGTTCTTC
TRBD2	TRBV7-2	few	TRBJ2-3	CASSPNLAGGTDTQYF	TGTGCCAGCAGCCCTAACCTAGCGGGGGGCACAGATACGCAGTATTTT
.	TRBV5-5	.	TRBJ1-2	CASSSGLRAPYGYTF	TGTGCCAGCAGCTCTGGCCTGCGGGCCCCGTATGGCTACACCTTC
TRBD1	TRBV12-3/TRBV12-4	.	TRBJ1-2	CASISYRTGEGYTF	TGTGCCAGCATCTCCTATAGGACAGGGGAAGGCTACACCTTC
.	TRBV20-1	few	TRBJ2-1	CSTNSAYNEQFF	TGCAGTACAAACTCAGCCTACAATGAGCAGTTCTTC
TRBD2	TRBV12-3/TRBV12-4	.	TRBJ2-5	CASSIPGLAVVETQYF	TGTGCCAGCAGTATACCGGGACTAGCGGTGGTAGAGACCCAGTACTTC
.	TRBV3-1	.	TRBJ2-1	CASRGSGSDVNEQFF	TGTGCCAGCAGGGGATCAGGGAGCGATGTCAATGAGCAGTTCTTC
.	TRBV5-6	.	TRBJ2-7	CASSFVQNSYEQYF	TGTGCCAGCAGCTTTGTACAGAATTCCTACGAGCAGTACTTC
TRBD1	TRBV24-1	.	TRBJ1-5	CATSDRQGSASQPQHF	TGTGCCACCAGTGATCGACAGGGGAGCGCCAGTCAGCCCCAGCATTTT
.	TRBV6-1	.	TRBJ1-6	CASSALQGANSPLHF	TGTGCCAGCAGTGCCCTACAGGGAGCTAATTCACCCCTCCACTTT
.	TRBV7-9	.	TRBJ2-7	CASSSRTSYEQYF	TGTGCCAGCAGCTCTCGGACCTCCTACGAGCAGTACTTC
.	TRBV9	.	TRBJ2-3	CASSVLGGRTDTQYF	TGTGCCAGCAGCGTCCTCGGGGGACGCACAGATACGCAGTATTTT
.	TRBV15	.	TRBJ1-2	CATSRDLGSWVYGYTF	TGTGCCACCAGCAGAGATCTAGGCTCGTGGGTCTATGGCTACACCTTC
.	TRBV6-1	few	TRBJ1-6	CASSGTGTEDSSYNSPLHF	TGTGCCAGCAGTGGAACCGGGACGGAGGATAGCTCCTATAATTCACCCCTCCACTTT
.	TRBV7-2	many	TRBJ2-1	CASSPGLTSMEQFF	TGTGCCAGCAGCCCGGGCCTCACTAGTATGGAGCAGTTCTTC
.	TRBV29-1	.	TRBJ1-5	CSKGENERNQPQHF	TGCAGCAAAGGGGAGAATGAAAGGAATCAGCCCCAGCATTTT
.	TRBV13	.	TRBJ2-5	CASGLGDQETQYF	TGTGCCAGCGGCCTGGGGGACCAAGAGACCCAGTACTTC
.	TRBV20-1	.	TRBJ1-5	CSARDGVQPQHF	TGCAGTGCTAGAGATGGGGTTCAGCCCCAGCATTTT
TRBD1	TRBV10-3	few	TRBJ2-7	CAISAADRVGSYEQYF	TGTGCCATCAGTGCGGCGGACAGGGTCGGCTCCTACGAGCAGTACTTC
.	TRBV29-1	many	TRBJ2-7	CSVEGGQSYEQYF	TGCAGCGTTGAAGGAGGGCAGAGCTACGAGCAGTACTTC
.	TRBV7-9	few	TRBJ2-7	CASTHPQDSYEQYF	TGTGCCAGCACCCATCCACAGGACTCCTACGAGCAGTACTTC
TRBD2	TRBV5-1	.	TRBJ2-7	CASSEPGTTLYEQYF	TGCGCCAGCAGCGAGCCCGGGACTACCCTCTACGAGCAGTACTTC
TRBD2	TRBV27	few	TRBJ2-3	CASSSPGRADTQYF	TGTGCCAGCAGTTCCCCAGGGAGGGCGGATACGCAGTATTTT
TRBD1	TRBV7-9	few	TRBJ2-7	CASSLGGPGQGEQYF	TGTGCCAGCAGCCTAGGGGGGCCAGGACAGGGCGAGCAGTACTTC
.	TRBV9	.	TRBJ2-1	CASSVEVRGDEQFF	TGTGCCAGCAGCGTAGAGGTACGGGGAGATGAGCAGTTCTTC
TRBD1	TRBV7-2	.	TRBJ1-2	CASSLRGPDSANYGYTF	TGTGCCAGCAGCTTAAGGGGGCCGGACAGTGCTAACTATGGCTACACCTTC
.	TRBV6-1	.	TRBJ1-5	CASSEYRDPNQPQHF	TGTGCCAGCAGTGAATACAGGGACCCTAATCAGCCCCAGCATTTT
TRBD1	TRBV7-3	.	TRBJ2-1	CASSPNRGEQFF	TGTGCCAGCAGCCCTAACAGGGGTGAGCAGTTCTTC
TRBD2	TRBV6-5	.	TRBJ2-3	CASTTTSGGGDTQYF	TGTGCCAGCACCACGACTAGCGGGGGGGGAGATACGCAGTATTTT
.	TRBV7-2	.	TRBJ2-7	CASSSGGGMSYEQYF	TGTGCCAGCAGCTCCGGAGGGGGCATGTCCTACGAGCAGTACTTC
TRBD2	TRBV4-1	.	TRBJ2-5	CASSQERGVTETQYF	TGCGCCAGCAGCCAAGAGCGGGGGGTGACGGAGACCCAGTACTTC
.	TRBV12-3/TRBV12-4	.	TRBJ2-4	CASSSGPSFSRYF	TGTGCCAGCAGTTCCGGGCCATCCTTTTCTAGGTACTTC
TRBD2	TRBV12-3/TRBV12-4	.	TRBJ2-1	CASSWTSGESEQFF	TGTGCCAGCAGTTGGACTAGCGGGGAGAGTGAGCAGTTCTTC
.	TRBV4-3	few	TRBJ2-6	CASSPTHPGANVLTF	TGCGCCAGCAGCCCTACCCACCCTGGGGCCAACGTCCTGACTTTC
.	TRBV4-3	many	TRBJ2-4	CASSQASGDPAKNIQYF	TGCGCCAGCAGCCAAGCCTCAGGAGACCCAGCCAAAAACATTCAGTACTTC
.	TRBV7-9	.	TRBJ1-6	CASSLADGAWNSPLHF	TGTGCCAGCAGCTTAGCTGACGGGGCTTGGAATTCACCCCTCCACTTT
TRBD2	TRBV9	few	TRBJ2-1	CASSVGAGNEQFF	TGTGCCAGCAGCGTAGGAGCGGGGAATGAGCAGTTCTTC
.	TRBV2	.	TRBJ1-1	CASSVVGTGSTEAFF	TGTGCCAGCAGTGTGGTTGGGACGGGGAGCACTGAAGCTTTCTTT
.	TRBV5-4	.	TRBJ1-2	CASSLEVPNYGYTF	TGTGCCAGCAGCTTGGAAGTGCCTAACTATGGCTACACCTTC
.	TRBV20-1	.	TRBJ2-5	CSASSGPETQYF	TGCAGTGCCTCGTCGGGGCCGGAGACCCAGTACTTC
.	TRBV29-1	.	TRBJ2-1	CSVPRAGLYNEQFF	TGCAGCGTTCCACGGGCGGGGCTCTACAATGAGCAGTTCTTC
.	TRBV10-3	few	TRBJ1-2	CAISRSGDNYGYTF	TGTGCCATCAGCCGGTCTGGAGATAACTATGGCTACACCTTC